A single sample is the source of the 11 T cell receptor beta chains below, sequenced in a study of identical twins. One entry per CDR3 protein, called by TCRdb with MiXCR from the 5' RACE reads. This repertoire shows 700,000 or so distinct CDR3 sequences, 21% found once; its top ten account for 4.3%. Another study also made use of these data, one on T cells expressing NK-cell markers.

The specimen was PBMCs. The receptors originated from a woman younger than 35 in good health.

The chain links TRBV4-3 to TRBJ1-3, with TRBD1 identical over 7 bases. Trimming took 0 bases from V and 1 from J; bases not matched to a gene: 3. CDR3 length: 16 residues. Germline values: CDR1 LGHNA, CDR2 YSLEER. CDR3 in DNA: TGCGCCAGCAGCCAAGATGGGACAGTGTCTGGAAACACCATATATTTT. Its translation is CASSQDGTVSGNTIYF.

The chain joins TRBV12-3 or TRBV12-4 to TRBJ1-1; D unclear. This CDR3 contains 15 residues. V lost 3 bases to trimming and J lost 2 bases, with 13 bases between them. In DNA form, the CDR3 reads TGTGCCAGCAGTTTCGTCTCGGGCGGTAACACTGAAGCTTTCTTT. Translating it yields CASSFVSGGNTEAFF.

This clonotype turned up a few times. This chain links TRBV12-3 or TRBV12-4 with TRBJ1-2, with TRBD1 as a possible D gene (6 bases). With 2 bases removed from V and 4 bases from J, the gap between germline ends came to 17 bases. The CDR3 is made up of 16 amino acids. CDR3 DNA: TGTGCCAGCAGTTTAAGTAAACAGGGCAATTCCTATGGCTACACCTTC. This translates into CASSLSKQGNSYGYTF.

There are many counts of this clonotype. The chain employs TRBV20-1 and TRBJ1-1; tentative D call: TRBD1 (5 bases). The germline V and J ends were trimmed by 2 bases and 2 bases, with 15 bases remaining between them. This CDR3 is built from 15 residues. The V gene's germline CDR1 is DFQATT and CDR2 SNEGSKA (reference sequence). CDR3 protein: CSARHPGAANTEAFF. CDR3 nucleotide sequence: TGCAGTGCTAGACATCCCGGGGCCGCTAACACTGAAGCTTTCTTT.

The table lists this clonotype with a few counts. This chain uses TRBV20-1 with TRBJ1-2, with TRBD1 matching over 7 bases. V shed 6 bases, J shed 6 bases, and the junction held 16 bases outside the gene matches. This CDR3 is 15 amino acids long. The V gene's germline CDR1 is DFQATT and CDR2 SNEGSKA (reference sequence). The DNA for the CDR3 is TGCAGTGCGGACACCGGACAGGTCCTAGGCGATGGCTACACCTTC. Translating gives CSADTGQVLGDGYTF.

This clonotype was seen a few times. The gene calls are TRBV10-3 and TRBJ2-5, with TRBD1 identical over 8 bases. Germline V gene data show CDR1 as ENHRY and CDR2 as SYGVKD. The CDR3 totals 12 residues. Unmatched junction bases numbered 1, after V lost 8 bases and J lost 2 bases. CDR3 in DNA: TGTGCCATCGGACAGGGACAAGAGACCCAGTACTTC. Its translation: CAIGQGQETQYF.

In nucleotides, the CDR3 is TGTGCCAGCTCACCTGAGACTAGCGGCCCCGTGGGGCAGTATTTT. As protein: CASSPETSGPVGQYF. The chain employs TRBV18 and TRBJ2-3; 9 bases fit TRBD2. CDR1 and CDR2 (germline): KGHSH, LQKENI. V gave up 3 bases and J gave up 11 bases; unmatched junction bases: 12. The CDR3 has 15 residues. Looking up the rest from reference TRBV18 and TRBJ2-3 gives the full variable domain: NAGVMQNPRHLVRRRGQEARLRCSPMKGHSHVYWYRQLPEEGLKFMVYLQKENIIDESGMPKERFSAEFPKEGPSILRIQQVVRGDSAAYFCASSPETSGPVGQYFGPGTRLTVL.

The CDR3 sequence is CCAPFGGGRVTDTQYF. The CDR3 nucleotides are TGCTGCGCCCCCTTTGGGGGAGGGCGGGTCACAGATACGCAGTATTTT. The chain has TRBV20-1 and TRBJ2-3; 7 bases match TRBD2. CDR1 is DFQATT, CDR2 SNEGSKA, per germline (reference sequence). The length of the CDR3 is 16 residues.

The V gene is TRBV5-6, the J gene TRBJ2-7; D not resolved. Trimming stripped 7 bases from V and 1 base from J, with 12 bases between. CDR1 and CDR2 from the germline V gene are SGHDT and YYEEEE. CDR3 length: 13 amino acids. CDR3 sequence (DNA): TGTGCCAGCGCCGGTGGGGTGTCCTACGAGCAGTACTTC. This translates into CASAGGVSYEQYF.

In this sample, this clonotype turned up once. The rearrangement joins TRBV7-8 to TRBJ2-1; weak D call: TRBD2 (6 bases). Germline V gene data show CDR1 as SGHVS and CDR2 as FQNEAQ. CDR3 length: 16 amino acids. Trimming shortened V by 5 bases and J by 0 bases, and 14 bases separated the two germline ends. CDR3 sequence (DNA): TGTGCCAGCAGCCGAGAGGGAGGATACTCCTACAATGAGCAGTTCTTC. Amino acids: CASSREGGYSYNEQFF. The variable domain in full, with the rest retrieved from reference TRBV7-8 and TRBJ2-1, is GAGVSQSPRYKVAKRGQDVALRCDPISGHVSLFWYQQALGQGPEFLTYFQNEAQLDKSGLPSDRFFAERPEGSVSTLKIQRTQQEDSAVYLCASSREGGYSYNEQFFGPGTRLTVL.

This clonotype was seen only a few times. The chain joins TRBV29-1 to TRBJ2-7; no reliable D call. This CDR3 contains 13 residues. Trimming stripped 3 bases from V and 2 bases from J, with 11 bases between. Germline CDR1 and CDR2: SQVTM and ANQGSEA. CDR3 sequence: CSVESGTTYEQYF. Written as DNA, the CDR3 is TGCAGCGTTGAGTCAGGTACGACCTACGAGCAGTACTTC.